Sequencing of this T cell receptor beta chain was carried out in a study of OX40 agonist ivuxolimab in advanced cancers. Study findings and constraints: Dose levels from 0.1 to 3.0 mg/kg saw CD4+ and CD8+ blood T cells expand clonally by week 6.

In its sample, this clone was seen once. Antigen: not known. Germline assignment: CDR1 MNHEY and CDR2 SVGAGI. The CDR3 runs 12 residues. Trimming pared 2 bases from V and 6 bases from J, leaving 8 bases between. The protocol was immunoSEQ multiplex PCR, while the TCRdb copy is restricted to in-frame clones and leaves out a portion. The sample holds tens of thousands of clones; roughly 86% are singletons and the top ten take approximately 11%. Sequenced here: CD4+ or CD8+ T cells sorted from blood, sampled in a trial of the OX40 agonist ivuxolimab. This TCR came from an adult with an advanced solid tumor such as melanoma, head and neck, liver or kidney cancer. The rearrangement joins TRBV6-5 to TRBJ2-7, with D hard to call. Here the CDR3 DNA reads TGTGCCAGCAGTTACCCCCCGGGCGAGCAGTACTTC. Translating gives CASSYPPGEQYF.